This TCR beta chain was recovered during a study of T cells in Graves' hyperthyroidism and ophthalmopathy. The junction had 4 bases not matched to a gene; V was cut back by 10 bases and J by 2 bases. Germline V gene lookup returns CDR1 WNHNN and CDR2 SYGVQD (reference sequence). The CDR3 is 13 amino acids. Recently diagnosed hyperthyroidism of less than 2 months' duration affected patients aged 18 to 65. TCR beta CDR3 region amplification was performed from RNA transcripts. A first-round RT-PCR of the TCR CDR3 used the HTBI primer set. MiXCR, applied by TCRdb to the multiplex PCR reads, yields one record per CDR3 protein. The data show some 500,000 distinct CDR3 sequences, around 15% seen once.

Sequenced material: blood. The origin of this receptor is a woman younger than 30 with Graves' hyperthyroidism. The chain couples TRBV10-1 to TRBJ2-7, with 11 positions matching TRBD2. The CDR3 coding sequence is TGCGCCAACATGGGACTAGCGGCCTACGAGCAGTACGTC. Protein: CANMGLAAYEQYV.